This TCR beta chain was retrieved from a study of T cell repertoires in cytomegalovirus infection. TCRdb analysed the reads with MiXCR anew, one entry per CDR3 protein. Among 100,000 to 150,000 distinct CDR3 sequences listed, about 31% were seen once. V lost 0 bases and J lost 1, with 13 bases in between. Germline V gene sequence: CDR1 DFQATT, CDR2 SNEGSKA (reference sequence). CDR3 length equals 15 residues. General study points: HLA-C-restricted CMV clonotypes gave the most frequent clonotype in two of eight donors.

On this clonotype itself: The antigen is not known.

Source: CD8+ T cells from cultured PBMCs, taken from culture after CMV antigen stimulation. The source of this sequence is a human donor in good health (CMV status not recorded). Some clones in this sample may be carry-over from other donors' samples. V usage is TRBV20-1 and J usage is TRBJ2-7, with a tentative D call TRBD1 (6 bases). The CDR3 loop reads CSARDHHRESYEQYF. CDR3 coding DNA: TGCAGTGCTAGAGATCACCACAGGGAGTCCTACGAGCAGTACTTC.